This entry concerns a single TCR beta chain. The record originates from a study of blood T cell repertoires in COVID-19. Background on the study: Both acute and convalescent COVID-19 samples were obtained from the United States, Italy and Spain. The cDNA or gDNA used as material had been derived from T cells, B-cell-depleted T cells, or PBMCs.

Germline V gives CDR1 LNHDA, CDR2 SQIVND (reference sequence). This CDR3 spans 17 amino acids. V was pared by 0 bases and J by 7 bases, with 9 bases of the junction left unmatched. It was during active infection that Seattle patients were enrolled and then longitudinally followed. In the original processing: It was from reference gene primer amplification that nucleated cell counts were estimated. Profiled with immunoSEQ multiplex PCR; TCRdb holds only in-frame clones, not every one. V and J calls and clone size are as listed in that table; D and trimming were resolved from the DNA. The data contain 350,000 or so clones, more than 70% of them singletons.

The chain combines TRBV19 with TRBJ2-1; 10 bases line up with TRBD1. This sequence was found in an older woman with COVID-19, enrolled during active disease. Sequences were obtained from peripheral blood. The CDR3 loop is CASSIDPPGQGRNEQFF. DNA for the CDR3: TGTGCCAGTAGTATAGACCCGCCGGGACAGGGGCGTAATGAGCAGTTCTTC. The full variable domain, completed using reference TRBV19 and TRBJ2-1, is DGGITQSPKYLFRKEGQNVTLSCEQNLNHDAMYWYRQDPGQGLRLIYYSQIVNDFQKGDIAEGYSVSREKKESFPLTVTSAQKNPTAFYLCASSIDPPGQGRNEQFFGPGTRLTVL.